This entry features one T cell receptor (beta chain) sequence. Its cognate antigen is unknown. From germline, CDR1 is MGHRA and CDR2 YSYEKL. With V trimmed by 5 bases and J by 0 bases, 6 bases remained unmatched. The CDR3 covers 16 residues. Only in-frame clones appear in the TCRdb table, and some are missing; sequencing was by immunoSEQ multiplex PCR. This sample has about 35,000 clones; about 93% occur once, and the top ten carry under 25%. The data stem from a study of OX40 agonist ivuxolimab in advanced cancers. About the research overall: While on treatment, patients had intravenous ivuxolimab at 0.01 to 10 mg/kg every 2 weeks.

Study-wide results and caveats: At 0.1 to 3.0 mg/kg, clonal expansion of CD4+ and CD8+ blood T cells had occurred by week 6.

This specimen was CD4+ or CD8+ T cells sorted from blood, taken in a trial of the OX40 agonist ivuxolimab. This receptor was identified in an adult with an advanced solid tumor such as melanoma, head and neck, liver or kidney cancer. V and J are TRBV4-1 and TRBJ2-5; TRBD2 agrees at 10 bases. CDR3 sequence: CASSFRTSGNQETQYF. CDR3 bases: TGCGCCAGCAGCTTTCGGACTAGCGGAAACCAAGAGACCCAGTACTTC.